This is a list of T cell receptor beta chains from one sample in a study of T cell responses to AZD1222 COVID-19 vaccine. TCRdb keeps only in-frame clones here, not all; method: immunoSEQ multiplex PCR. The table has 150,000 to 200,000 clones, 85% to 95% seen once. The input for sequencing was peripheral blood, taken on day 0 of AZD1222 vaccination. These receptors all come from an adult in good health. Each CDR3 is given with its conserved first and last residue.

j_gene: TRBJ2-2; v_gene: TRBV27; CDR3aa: CASSVLTGVGTGELFF
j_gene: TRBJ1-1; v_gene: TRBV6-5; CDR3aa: CAIRTGNTEAFF
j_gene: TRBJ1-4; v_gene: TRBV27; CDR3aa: CASSAQHPNEKLFF
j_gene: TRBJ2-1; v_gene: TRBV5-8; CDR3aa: CASSPTLAGGSNEQFF
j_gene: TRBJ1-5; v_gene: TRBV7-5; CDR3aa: CAGLRGGIVNQPQHF
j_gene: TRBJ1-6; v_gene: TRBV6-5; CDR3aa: CASGGAGNSPLHF
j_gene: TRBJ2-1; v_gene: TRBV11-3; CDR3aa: CASSKTGKAYNEQFF
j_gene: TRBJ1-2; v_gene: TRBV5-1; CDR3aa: CASSLDRGLSGYTF
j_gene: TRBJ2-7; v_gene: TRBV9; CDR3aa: CASPRRQASYEQYF
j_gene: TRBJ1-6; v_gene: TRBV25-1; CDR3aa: CASSEWGIGNSPLHF
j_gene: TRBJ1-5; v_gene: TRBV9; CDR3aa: CARPQPQHF
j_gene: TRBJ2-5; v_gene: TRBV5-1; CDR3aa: CASSLRGFQETQYF
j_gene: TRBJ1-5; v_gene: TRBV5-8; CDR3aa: CASSLGPVGNQPQHF
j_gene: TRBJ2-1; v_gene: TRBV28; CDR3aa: CASSLYGEQFF
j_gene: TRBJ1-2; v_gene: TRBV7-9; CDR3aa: CASSLGYKGSGYTF
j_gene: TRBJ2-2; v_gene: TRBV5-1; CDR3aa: CASSLQAGSTGELFF
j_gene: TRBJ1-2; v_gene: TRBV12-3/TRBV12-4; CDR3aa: CASSLLGVGGYTF
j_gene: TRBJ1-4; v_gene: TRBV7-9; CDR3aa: CASSLWDRYNEKLFF
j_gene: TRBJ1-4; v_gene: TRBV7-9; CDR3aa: CASSLLTAPNEKLFF
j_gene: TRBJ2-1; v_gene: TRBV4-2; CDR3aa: CASSQEEIRGNEQFF
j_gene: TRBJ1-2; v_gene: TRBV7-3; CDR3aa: CASSPRTGFQGYTF
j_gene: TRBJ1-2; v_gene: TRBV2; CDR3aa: CASSEYLVGYYGYTF
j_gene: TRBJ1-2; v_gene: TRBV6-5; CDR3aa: CASSYSGGQGAGYTF
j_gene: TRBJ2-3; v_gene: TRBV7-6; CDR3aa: CASSLLSEADTQYF
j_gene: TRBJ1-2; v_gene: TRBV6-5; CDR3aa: CASSSSTGYGYTF
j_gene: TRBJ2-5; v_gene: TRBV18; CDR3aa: CASSPPRTSGETQYF
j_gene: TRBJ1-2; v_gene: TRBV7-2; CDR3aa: CASSRQAGWHYGYTF
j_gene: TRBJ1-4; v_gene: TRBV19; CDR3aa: CASSGQAWGEKLFF
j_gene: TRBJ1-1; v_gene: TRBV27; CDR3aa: CASSLGDSRLNTEAFF
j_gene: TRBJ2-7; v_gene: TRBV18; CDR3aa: CASSPQANSFVSSYEQYF
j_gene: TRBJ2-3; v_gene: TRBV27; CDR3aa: CASSLNRAGTDTQYF
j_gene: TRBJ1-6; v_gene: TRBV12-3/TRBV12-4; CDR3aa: CASSGQGESPLHF
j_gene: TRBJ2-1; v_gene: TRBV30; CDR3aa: CAWLTGQGQFF
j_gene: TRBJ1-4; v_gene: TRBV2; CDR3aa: CASSVQGGGEKLFF
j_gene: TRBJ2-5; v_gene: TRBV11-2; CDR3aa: CASSFGTVQETQYF
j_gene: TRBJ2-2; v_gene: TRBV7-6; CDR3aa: CASSLSRLAGTGELFF
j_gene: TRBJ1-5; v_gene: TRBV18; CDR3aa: CASSPGQGNQPQHF
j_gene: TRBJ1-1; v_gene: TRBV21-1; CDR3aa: CARPGEAFF
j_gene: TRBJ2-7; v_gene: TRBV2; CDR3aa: CASGVAGVIAYEQYF
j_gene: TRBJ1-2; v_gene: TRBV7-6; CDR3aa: CASSLVSGQKNYGYTF
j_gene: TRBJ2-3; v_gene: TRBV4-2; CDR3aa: CASSQGAGPDTQYF
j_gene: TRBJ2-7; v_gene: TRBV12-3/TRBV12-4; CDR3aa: CASSLATGEQYF
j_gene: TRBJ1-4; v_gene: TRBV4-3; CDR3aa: CASSPTSATNEKLFF
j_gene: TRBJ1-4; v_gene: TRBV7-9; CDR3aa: CASSLALHWETATNEKLFF
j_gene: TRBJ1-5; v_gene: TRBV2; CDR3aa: CASSWGRTNQPQHF
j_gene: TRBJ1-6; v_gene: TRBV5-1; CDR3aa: CASSLSDRANSPLHF
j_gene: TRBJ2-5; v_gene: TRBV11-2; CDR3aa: CASSSLGSGGQETQYF
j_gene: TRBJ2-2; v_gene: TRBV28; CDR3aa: CASLSGGKTGELFF
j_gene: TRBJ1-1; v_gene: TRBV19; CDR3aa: CASNSQGMNTEAFF
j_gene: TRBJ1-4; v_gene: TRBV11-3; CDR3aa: CASSLARDEKLFF
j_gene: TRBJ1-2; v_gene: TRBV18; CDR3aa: CASSPTGHSNYGYTF
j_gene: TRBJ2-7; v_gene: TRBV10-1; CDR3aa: CASSDGLAGVHSYEQYF
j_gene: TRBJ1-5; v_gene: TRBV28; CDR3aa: CASSRPRVNQPQHF
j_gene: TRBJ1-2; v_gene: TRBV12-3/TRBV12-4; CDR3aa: CASSLQDYGYTF
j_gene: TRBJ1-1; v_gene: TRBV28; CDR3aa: CASSPGALNTEAFF
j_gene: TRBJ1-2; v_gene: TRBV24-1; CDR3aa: CATSDKQGRGYTF
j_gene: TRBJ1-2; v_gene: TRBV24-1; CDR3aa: CATSDLGRGPNYGYTF
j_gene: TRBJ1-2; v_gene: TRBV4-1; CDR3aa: CASSQVLGYYGYTF
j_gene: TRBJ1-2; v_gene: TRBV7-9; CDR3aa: CASRPSGATNYGYTF
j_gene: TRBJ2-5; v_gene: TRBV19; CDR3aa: CASSIRGLAVETQYF